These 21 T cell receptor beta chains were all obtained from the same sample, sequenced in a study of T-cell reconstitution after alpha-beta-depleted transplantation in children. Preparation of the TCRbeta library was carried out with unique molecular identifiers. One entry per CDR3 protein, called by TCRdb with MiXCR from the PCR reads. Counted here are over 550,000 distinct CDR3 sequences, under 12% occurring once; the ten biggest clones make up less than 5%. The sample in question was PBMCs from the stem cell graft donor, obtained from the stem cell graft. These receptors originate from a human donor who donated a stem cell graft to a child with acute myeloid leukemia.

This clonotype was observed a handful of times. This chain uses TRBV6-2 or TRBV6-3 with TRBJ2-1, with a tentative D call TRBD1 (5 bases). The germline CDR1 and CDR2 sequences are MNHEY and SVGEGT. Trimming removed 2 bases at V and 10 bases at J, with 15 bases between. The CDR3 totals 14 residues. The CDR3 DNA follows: TGTGCCAGCAGTTACATCGGTACCAGGGTGGAGCAGTTCTTC. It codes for CASSYIGTRVEQFF.

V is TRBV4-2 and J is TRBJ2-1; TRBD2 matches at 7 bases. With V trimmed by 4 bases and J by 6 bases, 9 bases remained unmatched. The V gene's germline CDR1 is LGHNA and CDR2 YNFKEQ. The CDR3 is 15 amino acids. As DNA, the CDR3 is TGTGCCAGCAGCCGAGCTGCGGGAGTAGGCAATGAGCAGTTCTTC. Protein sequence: CASSRAAGVGNEQFF.

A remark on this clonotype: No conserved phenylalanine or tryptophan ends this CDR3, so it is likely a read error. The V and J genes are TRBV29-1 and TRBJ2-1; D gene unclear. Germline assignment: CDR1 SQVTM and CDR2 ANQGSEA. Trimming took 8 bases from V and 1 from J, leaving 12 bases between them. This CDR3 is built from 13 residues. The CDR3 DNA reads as TGCAGCACTTGGAGCCGTTCCTACAATGAGCAGTTCTCC. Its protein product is CSTWSRSYNEQFS.

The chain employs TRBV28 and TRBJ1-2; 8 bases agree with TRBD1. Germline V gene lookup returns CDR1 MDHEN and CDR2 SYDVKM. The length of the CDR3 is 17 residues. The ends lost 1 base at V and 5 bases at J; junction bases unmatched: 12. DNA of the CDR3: TGTGCCAGCAGTTTATTCGGGGTAGGACAGGGCTCTTATGGCTACACCTTC. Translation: CASSLFGVGQGSYGYTF.

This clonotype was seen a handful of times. The CDR3 region is CAISVAGDTQYF. The CDR3 DNA reads TGTGCCATCAGTGTAGCGGGAGATACGCAGTATTTT. The chain joins TRBV10-3 to TRBJ2-3; the match to TRBD2 covers 7 bases. Germline CDR1 ENHRY, CDR2 SYGVKD. The CDR3 sequence is 12 residues long. V gave up 4 bases and J gave up 5 bases; unmatched junction bases: 0.

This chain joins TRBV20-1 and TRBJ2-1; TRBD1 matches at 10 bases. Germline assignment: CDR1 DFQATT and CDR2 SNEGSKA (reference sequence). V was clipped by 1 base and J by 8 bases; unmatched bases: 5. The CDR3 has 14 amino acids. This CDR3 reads CSARGRDRGHEQFF. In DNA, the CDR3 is TGCAGTGCTAGAGGCCGGGACAGGGGACATGAGCAGTTCTTC.

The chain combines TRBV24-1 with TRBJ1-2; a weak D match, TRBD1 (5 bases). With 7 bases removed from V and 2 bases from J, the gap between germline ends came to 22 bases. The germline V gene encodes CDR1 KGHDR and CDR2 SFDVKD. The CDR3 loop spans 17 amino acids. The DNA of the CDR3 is TGTGCCACCAGCGGACTATTGGGAGAGACAGAAAACTATGGCTACACCTTC. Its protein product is CATSGLLGETENYGYTF.

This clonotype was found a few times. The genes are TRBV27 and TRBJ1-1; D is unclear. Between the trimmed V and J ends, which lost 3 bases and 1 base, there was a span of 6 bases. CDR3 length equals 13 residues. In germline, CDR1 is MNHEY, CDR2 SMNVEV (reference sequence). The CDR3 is CASSFKENTEAFF. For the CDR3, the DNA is TGTGCCAGCAGTTTCAAAGAGAACACTGAAGCTTTCTTT.

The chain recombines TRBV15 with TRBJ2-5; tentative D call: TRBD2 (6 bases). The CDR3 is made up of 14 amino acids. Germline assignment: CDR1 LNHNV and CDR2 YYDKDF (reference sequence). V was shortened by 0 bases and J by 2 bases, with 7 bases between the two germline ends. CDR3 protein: CATSREGLQETQYF. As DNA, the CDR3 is TGTGCCACCAGCAGAGAGGGACTTCAAGAGACCCAGTACTTC. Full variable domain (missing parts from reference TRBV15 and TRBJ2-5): DAMVIQNPRYQVTQFGKPVTLSCSQTLNHNVMYWYQQKSSQAPKLLFHYYDKDFNNEADTPDNFQSRRPNTSFCFLDIRSPGLGDTAMYLCATSREGLQETQYFGPGTRLLVL.

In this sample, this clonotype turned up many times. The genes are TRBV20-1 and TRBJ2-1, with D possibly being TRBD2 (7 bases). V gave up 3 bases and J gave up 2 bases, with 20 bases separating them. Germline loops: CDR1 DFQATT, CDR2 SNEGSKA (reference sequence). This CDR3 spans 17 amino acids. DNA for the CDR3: TGCAGTGCTAGCCCCTTCCAGTCGGGGGGCCCCTACAATGAGCAGTTCTTC. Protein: CSASPFQSGGPYNEQFF.

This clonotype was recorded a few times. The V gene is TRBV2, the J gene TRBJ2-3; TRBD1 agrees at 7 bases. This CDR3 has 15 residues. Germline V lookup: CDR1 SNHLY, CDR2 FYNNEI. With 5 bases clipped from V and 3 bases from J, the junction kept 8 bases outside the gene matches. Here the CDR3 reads CASSQETGRTDTQYF. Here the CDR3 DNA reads TGTGCCAGCAGTCAGGAGACAGGGAGAACAGATACGCAGTATTTT.

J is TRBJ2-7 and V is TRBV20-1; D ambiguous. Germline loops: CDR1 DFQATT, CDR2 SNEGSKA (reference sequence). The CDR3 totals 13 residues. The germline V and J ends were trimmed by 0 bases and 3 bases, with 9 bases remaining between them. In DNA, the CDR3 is TGCAGTGCTAGAGATAAAGGGTTCTACGAGCAGTACTTC. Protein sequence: CSARDKGFYEQYF.

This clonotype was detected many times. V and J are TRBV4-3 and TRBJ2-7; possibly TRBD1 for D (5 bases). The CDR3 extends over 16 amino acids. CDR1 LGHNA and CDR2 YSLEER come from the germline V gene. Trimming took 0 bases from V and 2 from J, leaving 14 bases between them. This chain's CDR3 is CASSQDLRGGTYEQYF. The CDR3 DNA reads TGCGCCAGCAGCCAAGATCTAAGGGGTGGTACCTACGAGCAGTACTTC.

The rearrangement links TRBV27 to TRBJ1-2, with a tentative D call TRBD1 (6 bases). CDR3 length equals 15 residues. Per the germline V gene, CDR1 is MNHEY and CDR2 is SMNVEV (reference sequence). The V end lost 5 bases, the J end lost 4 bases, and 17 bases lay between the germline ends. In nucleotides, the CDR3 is TGTGCCAGCAGTCCGAGATCGACAGGACCCTATGGCTACACCTTC. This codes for CASSPRSTGPYGYTF.

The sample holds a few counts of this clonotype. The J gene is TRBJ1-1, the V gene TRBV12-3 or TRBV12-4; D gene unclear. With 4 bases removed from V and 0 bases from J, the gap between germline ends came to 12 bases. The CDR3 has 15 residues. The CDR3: CASSSEGRVNTEAFF. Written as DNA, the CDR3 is TGTGCCAGCAGTTCCGAGGGTAGGGTGAACACTGAAGCTTTCTTT.

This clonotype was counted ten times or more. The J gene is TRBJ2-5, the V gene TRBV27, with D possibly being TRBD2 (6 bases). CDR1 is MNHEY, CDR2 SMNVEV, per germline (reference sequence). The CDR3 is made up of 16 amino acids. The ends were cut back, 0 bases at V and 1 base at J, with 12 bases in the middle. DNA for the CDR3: TGTGCCAGCAGTTTATCGGTAGCGGTAGTCCAAGAGACCCAGTACTTC. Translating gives CASSLSVAVVQETQYF.

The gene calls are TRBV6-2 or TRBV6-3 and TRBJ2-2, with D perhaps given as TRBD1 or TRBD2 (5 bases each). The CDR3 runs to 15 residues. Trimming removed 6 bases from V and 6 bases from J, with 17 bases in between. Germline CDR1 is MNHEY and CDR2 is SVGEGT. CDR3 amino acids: CASSLLRDASGELFF. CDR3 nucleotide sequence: TGTGCCAGCAGCTTACTCCGGGACGCCTCCGGGGAGCTGTTTTTT.

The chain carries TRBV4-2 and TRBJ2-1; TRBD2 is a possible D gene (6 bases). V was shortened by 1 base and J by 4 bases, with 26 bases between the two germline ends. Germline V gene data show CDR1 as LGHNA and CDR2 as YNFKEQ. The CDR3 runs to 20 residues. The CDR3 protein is CASSQVTPGSRGALYNEQFF. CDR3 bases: TGTGCCAGCAGCCAAGTAACCCCCGGGAGCAGAGGGGCCTTATACAATGAGCAGTTCTTC.

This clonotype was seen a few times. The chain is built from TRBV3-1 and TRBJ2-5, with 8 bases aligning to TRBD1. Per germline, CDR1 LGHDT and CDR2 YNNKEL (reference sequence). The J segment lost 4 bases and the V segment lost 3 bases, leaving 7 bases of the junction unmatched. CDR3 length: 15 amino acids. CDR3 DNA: TGTGCCAGCAGCCAGCAGGACAGGGAAGGAGAGACCCAGTACTTC. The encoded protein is CASSQQDREGETQYF.

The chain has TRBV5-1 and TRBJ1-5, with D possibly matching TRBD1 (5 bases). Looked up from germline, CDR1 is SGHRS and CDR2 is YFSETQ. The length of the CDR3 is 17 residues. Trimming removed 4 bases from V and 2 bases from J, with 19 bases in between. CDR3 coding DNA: TGCGCCAGCAGCCCCGAGCGGGGGGTGTCGGGCAATCAGCCCCAGCATTTT. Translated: CASSPERGVSGNQPQHF. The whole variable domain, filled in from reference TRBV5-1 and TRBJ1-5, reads KAGVTQTPRYLIKTRGQQVTLSCSPISGHRSVSWYQQTPGQGLQFLFEYFSETQRNKGNFPGRFSGRQFSNSRSEMNVSTLELGDSALYLCASSPERGVSGNQPQHFGDGTRLSIL.

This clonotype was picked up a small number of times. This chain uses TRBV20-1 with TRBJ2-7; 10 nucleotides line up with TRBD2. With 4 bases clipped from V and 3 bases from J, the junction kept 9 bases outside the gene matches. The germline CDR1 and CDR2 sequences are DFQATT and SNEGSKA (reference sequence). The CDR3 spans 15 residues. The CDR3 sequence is CSANFASGGSYEQYF. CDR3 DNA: TGCAGTGCTAATTTTGCTAGCGGGGGAAGCTACGAGCAGTACTTC.